The text below deals with one T cell receptor beta chain. Its antigen is unidentified. Naive CD8 cells comprised CD45RO-negative, CCR7-positively selected cells, excluding terminally differentiated effector memory CD45RA+ cells. Assay used: immunoSEQ multiplex PCR; TCRdb lists only in-frame clones, some missing. The repertoire consists of about 800,000 clones, with around 96% occurring once and the leading ten covering over 0.2%. The CDR3 runs to 14 residues. Trimming took 2 bases from V and 2 from J, leaving 10 bases between them. The V gene's germline CDR1 is SGHNT and CDR2 YYREEE (reference sequence). This entry comes from a study of shared clonotypes between healthy human individuals. Broader study findings: Blood alone was sampled, and tissue repertoires likely differ.

The genes are TRBV5-4 and TRBJ2-5, with TRBD2 as a possible D gene (6 bases). Sequenced: naive CD8+ T cells sorted from blood. The sequence was obtained from a man younger than 45 in good health. CDR3: CASSFGGVQETQYF. The DNA for the CDR3 is TGTGCCAGCAGCTTCGGAGGGGTACAAGAGACCCAGTACTTC.